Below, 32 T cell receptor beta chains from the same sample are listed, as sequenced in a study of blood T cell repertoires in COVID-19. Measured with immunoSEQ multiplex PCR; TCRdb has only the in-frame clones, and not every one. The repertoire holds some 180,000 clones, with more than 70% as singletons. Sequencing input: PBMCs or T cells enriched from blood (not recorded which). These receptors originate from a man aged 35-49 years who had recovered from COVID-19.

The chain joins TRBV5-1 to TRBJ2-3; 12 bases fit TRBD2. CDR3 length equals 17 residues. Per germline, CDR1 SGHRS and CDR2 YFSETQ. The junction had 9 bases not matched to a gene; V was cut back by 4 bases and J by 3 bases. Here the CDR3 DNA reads TGCGCCAGCAGCCCACGACTAGCGGGAGTGAAGACAGATACGCAGTATTTT. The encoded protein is CASSPRLAGVKTDTQYF.

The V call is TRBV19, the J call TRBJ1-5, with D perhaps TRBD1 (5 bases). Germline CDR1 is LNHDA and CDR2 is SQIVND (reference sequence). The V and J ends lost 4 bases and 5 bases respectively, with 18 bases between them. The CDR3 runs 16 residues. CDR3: CASSTGLRRAHQPQHF. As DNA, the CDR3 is TGTGCCAGTAGTACCGGGCTCCGCAGGGCCCATCAGCCCCAGCATTTT.

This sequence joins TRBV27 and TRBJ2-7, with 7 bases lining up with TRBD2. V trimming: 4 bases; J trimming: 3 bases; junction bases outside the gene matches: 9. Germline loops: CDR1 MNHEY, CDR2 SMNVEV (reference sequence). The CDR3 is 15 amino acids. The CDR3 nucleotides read TGTGCCAGCAGTTGGAAGCGGGAAGGCCACTACGAGCAGTACTTC. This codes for CASSWKREGHYEQYF.

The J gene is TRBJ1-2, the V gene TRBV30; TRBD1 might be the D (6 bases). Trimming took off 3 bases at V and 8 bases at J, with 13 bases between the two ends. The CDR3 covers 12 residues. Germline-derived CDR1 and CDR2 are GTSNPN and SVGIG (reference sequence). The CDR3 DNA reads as TGTGCCTGGAGACAGGGATCTAGAGGCTACACCTTC. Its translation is CAWRQGSRGYTF.

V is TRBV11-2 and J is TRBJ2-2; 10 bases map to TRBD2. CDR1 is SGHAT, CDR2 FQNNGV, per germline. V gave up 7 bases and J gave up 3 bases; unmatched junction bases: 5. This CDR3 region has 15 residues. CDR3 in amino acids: CASTLSGGDTGELFF. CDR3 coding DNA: TGTGCCAGCACCCTCAGCGGGGGGGACACCGGGGAGCTGTTTTTT.

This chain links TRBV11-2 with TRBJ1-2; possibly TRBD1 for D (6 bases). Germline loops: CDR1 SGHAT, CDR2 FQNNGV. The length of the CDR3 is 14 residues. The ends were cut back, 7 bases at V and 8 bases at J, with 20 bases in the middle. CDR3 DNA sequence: TGTGCCAGCACTCTAACAGGGCCGGCGGAAGGCTACACCTTC. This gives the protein CASTLTGPAEGYTF.

CDR3: CASSFRSATYGYTF. In DNA form, the CDR3 reads TGTGCCAGCAGCTTTCGGTCTGCCACCTATGGCTACACCTTC. J is TRBJ1-2 and V is TRBV5-4, with unresolved D. The V gene's germline CDR1 is SGHNT and CDR2 YYREEE (reference sequence). V was cut by 2 bases and J by 4 bases, with 12 bases left in between. This CDR3 comprises 14 residues.

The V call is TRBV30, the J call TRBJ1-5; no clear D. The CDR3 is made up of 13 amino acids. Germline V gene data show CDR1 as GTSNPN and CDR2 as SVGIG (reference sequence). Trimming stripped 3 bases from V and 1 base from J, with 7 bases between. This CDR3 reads CAWSPQSNQPQHF. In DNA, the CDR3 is TGTGCCTGGAGCCCACAGAGCAATCAGCCCCAGCATTTT.

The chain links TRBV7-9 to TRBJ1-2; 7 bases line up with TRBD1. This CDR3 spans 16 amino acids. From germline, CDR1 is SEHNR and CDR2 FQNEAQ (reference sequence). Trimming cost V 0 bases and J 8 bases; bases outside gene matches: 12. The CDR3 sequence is CASSLALGDREKGYTF. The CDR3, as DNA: TGTGCCAGCAGCTTAGCGCTCGGAGACAGGGAGAAGGGCTACACCTTC.

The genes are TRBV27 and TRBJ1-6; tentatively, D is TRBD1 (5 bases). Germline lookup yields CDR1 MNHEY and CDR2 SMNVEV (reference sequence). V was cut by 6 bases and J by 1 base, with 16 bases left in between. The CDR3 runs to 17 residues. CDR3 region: CASRVLGGRSYNSPLHF. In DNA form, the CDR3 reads TGTGCCAGCAGGGTATTGGGGGGGAGGTCCTATAATTCACCCCTCCACTTT.

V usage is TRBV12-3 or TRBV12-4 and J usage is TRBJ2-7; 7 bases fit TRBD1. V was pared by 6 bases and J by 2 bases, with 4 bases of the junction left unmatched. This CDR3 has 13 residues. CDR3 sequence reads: CASRKQGTYEQYF. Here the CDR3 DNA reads TGTGCCAGCAGGAAACAGGGGACCTACGAGCAGTACTTC.

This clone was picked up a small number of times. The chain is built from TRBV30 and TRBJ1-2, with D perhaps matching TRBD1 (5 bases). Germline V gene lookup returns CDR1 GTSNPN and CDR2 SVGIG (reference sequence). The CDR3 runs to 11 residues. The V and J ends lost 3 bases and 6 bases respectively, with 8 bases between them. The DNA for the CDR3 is TGTGCCTGGAGAGACAGCCATGGCTACACCTTC. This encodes CAWRDSHGYTF.

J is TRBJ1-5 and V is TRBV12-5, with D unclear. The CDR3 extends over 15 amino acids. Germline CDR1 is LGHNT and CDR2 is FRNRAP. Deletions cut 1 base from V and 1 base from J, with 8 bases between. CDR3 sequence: CASGLDGSSNQPQHF. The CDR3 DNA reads TGTGCTAGTGGTTTGGACGGGTCGAGCAATCAGCCCCAGCATTTT.

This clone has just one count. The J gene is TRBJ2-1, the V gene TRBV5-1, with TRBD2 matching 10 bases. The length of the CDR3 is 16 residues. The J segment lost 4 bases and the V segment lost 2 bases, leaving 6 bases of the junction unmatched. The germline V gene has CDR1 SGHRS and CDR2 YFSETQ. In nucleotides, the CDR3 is TGCGCCAGCAGCTTCTCTAGCGGGAGTGCTTACAATGAGCAGTTCTTC. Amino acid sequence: CASSFSSGSAYNEQFF.

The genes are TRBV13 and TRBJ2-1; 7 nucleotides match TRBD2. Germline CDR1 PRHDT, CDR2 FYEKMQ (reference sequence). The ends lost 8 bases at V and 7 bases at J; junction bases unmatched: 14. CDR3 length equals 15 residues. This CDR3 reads CASGLGKRGWNEQFF. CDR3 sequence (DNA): TGTGCCAGCGGCCTGGGGAAGCGGGGATGGAATGAGCAGTTCTTC.

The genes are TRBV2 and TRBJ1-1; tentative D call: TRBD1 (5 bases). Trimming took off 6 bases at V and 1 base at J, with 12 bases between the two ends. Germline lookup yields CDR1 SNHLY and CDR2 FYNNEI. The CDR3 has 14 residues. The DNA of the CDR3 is TGTGCCAGCAGGTATAAGACAGAGAACACTGAAGCTTTCTTT. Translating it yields CASRYKTENTEAFF.

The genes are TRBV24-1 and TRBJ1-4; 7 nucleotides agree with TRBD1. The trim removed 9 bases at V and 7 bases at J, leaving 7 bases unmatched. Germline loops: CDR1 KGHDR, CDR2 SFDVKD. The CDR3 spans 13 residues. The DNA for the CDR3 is TGTGCCACCGGAGGGACAGCGGGTGAAAAACTGTTTTTT. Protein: CATGGTAGEKLFF.

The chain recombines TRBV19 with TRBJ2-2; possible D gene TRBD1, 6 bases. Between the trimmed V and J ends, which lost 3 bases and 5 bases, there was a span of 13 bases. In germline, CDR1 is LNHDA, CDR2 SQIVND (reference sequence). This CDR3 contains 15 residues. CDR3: CASSIGQRRTGELFF. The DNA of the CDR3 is TGTGCCAGTAGTATTGGACAGCGACGGACCGGGGAGCTGTTTTTT.

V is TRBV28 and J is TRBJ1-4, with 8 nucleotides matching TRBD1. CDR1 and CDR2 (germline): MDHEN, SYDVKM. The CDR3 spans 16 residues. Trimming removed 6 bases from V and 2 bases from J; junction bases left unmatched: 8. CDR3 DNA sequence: TGTGCCAGCAGGAAAACGACAGGGGCTACTAATGAAAAACTGTTTTTT. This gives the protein CASRKTTGATNEKLFF.

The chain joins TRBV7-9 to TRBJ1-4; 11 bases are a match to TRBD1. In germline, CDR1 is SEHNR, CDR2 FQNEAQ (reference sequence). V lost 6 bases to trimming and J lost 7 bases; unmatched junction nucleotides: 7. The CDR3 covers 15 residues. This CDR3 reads CASSFGQGASEKLFF. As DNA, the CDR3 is TGTGCCAGCAGTTTCGGACAGGGGGCAAGTGAAAAACTGTTTTTT.

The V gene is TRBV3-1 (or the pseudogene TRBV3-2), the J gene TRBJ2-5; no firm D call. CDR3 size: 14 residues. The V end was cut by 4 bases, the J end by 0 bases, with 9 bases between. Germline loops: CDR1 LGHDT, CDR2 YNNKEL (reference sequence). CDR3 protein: CASSPELYQETQYF. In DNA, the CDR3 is TGTGCCAGCAGCCCCGAACTGTACCAAGAGACCCAGTACTTC.

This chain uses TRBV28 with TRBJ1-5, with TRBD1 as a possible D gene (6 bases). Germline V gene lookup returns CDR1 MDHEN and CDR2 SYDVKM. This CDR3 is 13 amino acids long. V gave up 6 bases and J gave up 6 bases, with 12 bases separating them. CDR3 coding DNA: TGTGCCAGCAGCTACAGGGTTGGTCAGCCCCAGCATTTT. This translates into CASSYRVGQPQHF.

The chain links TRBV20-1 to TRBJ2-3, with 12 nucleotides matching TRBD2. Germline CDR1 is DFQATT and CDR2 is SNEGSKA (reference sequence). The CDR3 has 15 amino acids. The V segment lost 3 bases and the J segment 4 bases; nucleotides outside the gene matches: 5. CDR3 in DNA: TGCAGTGCTAGTAGGACTAGCGGGGCCGCAGATACGCAGTATTTT. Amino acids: CSASRTSGAADTQYF.

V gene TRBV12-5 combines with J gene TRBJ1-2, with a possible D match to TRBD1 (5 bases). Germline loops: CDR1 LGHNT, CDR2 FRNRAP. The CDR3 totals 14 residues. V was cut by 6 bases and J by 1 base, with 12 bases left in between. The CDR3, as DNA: TGTGCTAGTGGCCCCCCAGACAGTAACTATGGCTACACCTTC. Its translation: CASGPPDSNYGYTF.

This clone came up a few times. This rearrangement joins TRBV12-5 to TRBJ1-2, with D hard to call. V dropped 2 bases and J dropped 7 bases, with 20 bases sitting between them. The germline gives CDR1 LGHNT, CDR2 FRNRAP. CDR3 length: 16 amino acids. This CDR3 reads CASGLPRNLGGSGYTF. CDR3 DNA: TGTGCTAGTGGTTTGCCCCGGAACCTAGGAGGAAGTGGCTACACCTTC.

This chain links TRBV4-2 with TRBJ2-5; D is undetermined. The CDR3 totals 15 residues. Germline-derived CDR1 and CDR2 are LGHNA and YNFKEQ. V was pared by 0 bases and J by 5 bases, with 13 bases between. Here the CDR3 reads CASSQDYTIRETQYF. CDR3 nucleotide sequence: TGTGCCAGCAGCCAAGATTACACCATCAGGGAGACCCAGTACTTC.

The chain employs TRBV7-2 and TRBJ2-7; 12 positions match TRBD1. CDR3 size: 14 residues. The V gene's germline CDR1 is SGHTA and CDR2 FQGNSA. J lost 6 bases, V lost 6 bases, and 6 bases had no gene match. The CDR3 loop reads CASRTPGQGAEQYF. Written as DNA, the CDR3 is TGTGCCAGCAGGACCCCGGGACAGGGGGCCGAGCAGTACTTC.

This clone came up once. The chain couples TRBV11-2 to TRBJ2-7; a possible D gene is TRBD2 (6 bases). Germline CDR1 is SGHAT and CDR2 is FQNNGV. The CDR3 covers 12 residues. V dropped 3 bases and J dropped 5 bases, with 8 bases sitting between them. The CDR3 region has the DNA TGTGCCAGCAGCTTTTGGGGGGACGAGCAGTACTTC. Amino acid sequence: CASSFWGDEQYF.

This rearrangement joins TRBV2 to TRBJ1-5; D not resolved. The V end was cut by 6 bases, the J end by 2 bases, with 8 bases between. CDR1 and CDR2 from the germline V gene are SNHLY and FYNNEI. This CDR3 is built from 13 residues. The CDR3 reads CASSDNRNQPQHF. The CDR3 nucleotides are TGTGCCAGCAGCGACAACCGCAATCAGCCCCAGCATTTT.

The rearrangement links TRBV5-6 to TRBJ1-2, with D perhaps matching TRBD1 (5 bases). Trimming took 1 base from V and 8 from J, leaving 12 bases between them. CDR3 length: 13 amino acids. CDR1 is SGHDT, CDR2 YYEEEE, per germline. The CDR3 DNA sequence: TGTGCCAGCAGCTTGCCGGCAGGGAACGGCTACACCTTC. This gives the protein CASSLPAGNGYTF. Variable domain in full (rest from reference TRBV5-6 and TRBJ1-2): DAGVTQSPTHLIKTRGQQVTLRCSPKSGHDTVSWYQQALGQGPQFIFQYYEEEERQRGNFPDRFSGHQFPNYSSELNVNALLLGDSALYLCASSLPAGNGYTFGSGTRLTVV.

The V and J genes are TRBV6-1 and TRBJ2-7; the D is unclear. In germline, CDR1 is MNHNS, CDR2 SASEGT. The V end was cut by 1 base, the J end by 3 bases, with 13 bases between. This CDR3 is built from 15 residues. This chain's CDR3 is CASSEGWAGYYEQYF. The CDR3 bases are TGTGCCAGCAGTGAAGGATGGGCAGGCTACTACGAGCAGTACTTC.

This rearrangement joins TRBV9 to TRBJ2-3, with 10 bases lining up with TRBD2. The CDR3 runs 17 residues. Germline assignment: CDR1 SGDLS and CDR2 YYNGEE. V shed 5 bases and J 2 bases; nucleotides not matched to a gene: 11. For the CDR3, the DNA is TGTGCCAGCAGTCAAGTGGCAGCGGGAGGGCCCACAGATACGCAGTATTTT. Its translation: CASSQVAAGGPTDTQYF.